This T cell receptor (beta chain) was recovered during a study of T-cell reconstitution after alpha-beta-depleted transplantation in children. Using unique molecular identifiers, the investigators prepared the TCRbeta library. TCRdb analysed the PCR reads with MiXCR anew, one entry per CDR3 protein. The sample records about 200,000 distinct CDR3 sequences, less than 15% being singletons. V gave up 6 bases and J gave up 10 bases; unmatched junction bases: 6. The CDR3 totals 13 residues. CDR1 and CDR2 (germline): MGHRA, YSYEKL. This clonotype came up many times. This chain joins TRBV4-1 and TRBJ1-6; 7 nucleotides match TRBD1. The material was PBMCs from the stem cell graft donor, obtained from the stem cell graft. The receptor was derived from a human donor who donated a stem cell graft to a child with acute lymphoblastic leukemia. CDR3 coding DNA: TGCGCCAGCAGTCCGAACAGGGGATCACCCCTCCACTTT. It codes for CASSPNRGSPLHF.